In this sample, the clone carrying this TCR beta chain turned up a few times. The data originate from a study of blood T cell repertoires in COVID-19. For the study at large: The origin of the acute and convalescent COVID-19 samples was the United States, Italy and Spain. Sources were T cells, B-cell-depleted T cells, or PBMCs; the material itself was cDNA or gDNA.

Original processing notes: Researchers report that nucleated cell counts were estimated from reference gene primer amplification. Sequenced by immunoSEQ multiplex PCR; TCRdb stores in-frame clones only, minus some. From that table come the V and J calls and clone size; the DNA was used to work out D and trimming. The sample lists tens of thousands of clones; 80% were seen once. The sequence came from a woman at least 80 years old with active or convalescent COVID-19. The sample consisted of peripheral blood.

CDR3 bases: TGTGCCAGCAGAAAAACAGGGACCAATCAGCCCCAGCATTTT. Its protein is CASRKTGTNQPQHF. J is TRBJ1-5 and V is TRBV6-5; a possible D gene is TRBD1 (6 bases). CDR1 MNHEY and CDR2 SVGAGI come from the germline V gene. This CDR3 is 14 amino acids long. V gave up 6 bases and J gave up 3 bases, with 12 bases separating them.